What follows are 32 T cell receptor beta chains derived from one specimen sequenced in a study of post-analysis software for immune sequencing data. Prepared TCR beta cDNA libraries contained unique molecular identifiers. TCRdb fed the PCR reads into MiXCR, producing one record per CDR3 protein. Of about 180,000 distinct CDR3 sequences in the sample, approximately 31% were seen once. The study's findings and limits: Controls showed lower frequencies than patients for a few TRBV segments, and TRBV5-6, TRBV5-1 and TRBV20-1 were among these.

For these receptors, no antigen is known. The sequenced sample consisted of blood. Receptor source: a girl aged 5 to 17 with multiple sclerosis.

This clonotype was detected many times. The chain joins TRBV29-1 to TRBJ2-5, with D maybe TRBD1 (5 bases). CDR3 length: 13 amino acids. Per the germline V gene, CDR1 is SQVTM and CDR2 is ANQGSEA. Trimming pared 5 bases from V and 2 bases from J, leaving 12 bases between. CDR3 in amino acids: CSVSRQRQETQYF. CDR3 bases: TGCAGCGTTTCCCGACAGCGACAAGAGACCCAGTACTTC.

This clonotype was counted at least ten times. The chain links TRBV12-3 or TRBV12-4 to TRBJ2-1; TRBD1 is a possible D gene (5 bases). V was clipped by 7 bases and J by 0 bases, with 13 bases between them. There are 15 residues in the CDR3. The CDR3 protein is CASTDRPRSYNEQFF. CDR3 DNA sequence: TGTGCCAGCACCGACAGACCTCGCTCCTACAATGAGCAGTTCTTC.

This clonotype was observed many times. J is TRBJ2-7 and V is TRBV12-3 or TRBV12-4, with D tentatively TRBD1 (5 bases). This CDR3 comprises 12 residues. Trimming pared 6 bases from V and 6 bases from J, leaving 12 bases between. CDR3 region: CASRRWGGEQYF. In nucleotides, the CDR3 is TGTGCCAGCAGGCGCTGGGGCGGCGAGCAGTACTTC.

The chain recombines TRBV20-1 with TRBJ1-6, with D hard to call. CDR3 length equals 14 residues. Trimming cost V 0 bases and J 8 bases, with 11 bases left between them. CDR1 and CDR2 from the germline V gene are DFQATT and SNEGSKA (reference sequence). The CDR3 DNA is TGCAGTGCTAGAGAGGGCAGCCTAGATTCACCCCTCCACTTT. As protein: CSAREGSLDSPLHF.

This clonotype was observed many times. This sequence joins TRBV28 and TRBJ2-7, with 8 bases fitting TRBD2. This CDR3 region has 15 residues. The germline V gene has CDR1 MDHEN and CDR2 SYDVKM. Losses at the gene ends were 3 bases for V and 0 bases for J; bases not matched to a gene: 4. In DNA, the CDR3 is TGTGCCAGCAGTTTTATAGCGGGACACTCCTACGAGCAGTACTTC. Residues: CASSFIAGHSYEQYF.

There are a few counts of this clonotype. The J gene is TRBJ1-1, the V gene TRBV12-3 or TRBV12-4; tentatively, D is TRBD1 (5 bases). The CDR3 contains 14 residues. V shed 3 bases and J shed 4 bases, with 12 bases lying between them. The DNA of the CDR3 is TGTGCCAGCAGTTTTGAAGGGGCAAGCACTGAAGCTTTCTTT. Translation: CASSFEGASTEAFF.

This clonotype was observed a handful of times. This sequence joins TRBV20-1 and TRBJ1-6; maybe TRBD1 (6 bases). This CDR3 has 13 amino acids. V was shortened by 2 bases and J by 4 bases, with 6 bases between the two germline ends. In germline, CDR1 is DFQATT, CDR2 SNEGSKA (reference sequence). CDR3: CSARQGYNSPLHF. In DNA, the CDR3 is TGCAGTGCTAGACAGGGGTATAATTCACCCCTCCACTTT.

The chain recombines TRBV29-1 with TRBJ2-6; 9 bases map to TRBD1. V lost 0 bases, J lost 0 bases, and 6 bases stayed unmatched. Germline loops: CDR1 SQVTM, CDR2 ANQGSEA. The CDR3 has 18 residues. The CDR3 loop reads CSVEDWGTGISGANVLTF. For the CDR3, the DNA is TGCAGCGTTGAAGATTGGGGGACAGGGATCTCTGGGGCCAACGTCCTGACTTTC.

Of note for this clonotype: A much larger clone differs from this one at a single base, so this may be a read error. V gene TRBV3-1 combines with J gene TRBJ2-1, with 8 bases fitting TRBD2. TRBJ2-7 explains the end of the DNA better; the J call may be wrong. CDR1 LGHDT and CDR2 YNNKEL come from the germline V gene (reference sequence). The CDR3 is 15 residues long. CDR3 amino acids: CASSPLTSEYNEQYF. DNA for the CDR3: TGTGCCAGCAGCCCATTGACTAGCGAGTACAATGAGCAGTACTTC.

In this sample, this clonotype turned up many times. CDR3 amino acids: CASSRGTSGSYEQYF. CDR3 DNA: TGTGCCAGCAGTAGAGGGACTAGCGGGTCTTACGAGCAGTACTTC. This rearrangement joins TRBV6-5 to TRBJ2-7, with 12 bases aligning to TRBD2. The CDR3 extends over 15 amino acids. The germline gives CDR1 MNHEY, CDR2 SVGAGI. V shed 5 bases and J 4 bases; nucleotides not matched to a gene: 6.

In this sample, this clonotype turned up a few times. The chain has TRBV30 and TRBJ2-7; D is possibly TRBD1 or TRBD2 (5 bases each). CDR1 and CDR2 from the germline V gene are GTSNPN and SVGIG (reference sequence). V lost 3 bases to trimming and J lost 3 bases, with 9 bases between them. The CDR3 contains 12 residues. CDR3 DNA sequence: TGTGCCTGGAGGGGGGAGAGCTACGAGCAGTACTTC. This encodes CAWRGESYEQYF. Looking up the rest from reference TRBV30 and TRBJ2-7 gives the full variable domain: SQTIHQWPATLVQPVGSPLSLECTVEGTSNPNLYWYRQAAGRGLQLLFYSVGIGQISSEVPQNLSASRPQDRQFILSSKKLLLSDSGFYLCAWRGESYEQYFGPGTRLTVT.

This chain joins TRBV3-1 and TRBJ2-5; 8 bases align to TRBD1. V lost 6 bases and J lost 11; bases outside the gene matches: 17. The CDR3 runs to 15 residues. Germline V CDR1 and CDR2: LGHDT, YNNKEL (reference sequence). The CDR3 DNA reads TGTGCCAGCAGACAGGACAGGGCGACCTACAATGAGCAGTACTTC. Its protein product is CASRQDRATYNEQYF.

This clonotype showed up many times. The gene calls are TRBV12-3 or TRBV12-4 and TRBJ2-7; TRBD1 or TRBD2 may be the D gene (5 bases each). Trimming shortened V by 3 bases and J by 5 bases, and 17 bases separated the two germline ends. The CDR3 totals 15 residues. The CDR3 loop reads CASSFGAPNPHEQYF. CDR3 nucleotides: TGTGCCAGCAGTTTCGGGGCGCCCAATCCACACGAGCAGTACTTC.

This clonotype was recorded at least ten times. The rearrangement uses TRBV20-1 and TRBJ2-3; no firm D call. Trimming cost V 5 bases and J 3 bases, with 15 bases left between them. The CDR3 extends over 14 amino acids. The germline CDR1 and CDR2 sequences are DFQATT and SNEGSKA (reference sequence). CDR3 sequence: CSALTHLVTDTQYF. CDR3 nucleotides: TGCAGTGCTCTCACCCATCTCGTTACAGATACGCAGTATTTT.

By proportion, this clonotype is medium-sized. The rearrangement joins TRBV27 to TRBJ2-1; D gene unclear. The CDR3 covers 15 residues. Trimming left V 3 bases short and J 0 bases short, with 9 bases between. Germline values: CDR1 MNHEY, CDR2 SMNVEV (reference sequence). CDR3 in DNA: TGTGCCAGCAGTTTCCGAGCAAACTCCTACAATGAGCAGTTCTTC. This gives the protein CASSFRANSYNEQFF.

This clonotype was seen a few times. This sequence may be a read error, since a much larger clone differs from it by one base. The chain couples TRBV20-1 to TRBJ2-1, with TRBD2 matching over 10 bases. Per the germline V gene, CDR1 is DFQATT and CDR2 is SNEGSKA (reference sequence). The V and J ends lost 3 bases and 10 bases, in that order; junction bases with no gene match: 6. This CDR3 is built from 13 residues. The CDR3 reads CSARGLASREQFF. CDR3 DNA: TGCAGTGCTAGGGGACTAGCGAGTAGGGAGCAGTTCTTC.

In the case of this clonotype: A single base separates this from a much larger clone, so it may be a read error. This sequence joins TRBV5-1 and TRBJ1-2; 8 bases line up with TRBD1. J was trimmed by 3 bases and V by 3 bases; bases with no gene match: 7. Germline CDR1 is SGHRS and CDR2 is YFSETQ. This CDR3 comprises 15 residues. Written as DNA, the CDR3 is TGCGCCAGCAGCTACGGGGACAGGACTGACTATGGCTACACCTTC. It translates to CASSYGDRTDYGYTF.

CDR3 sequence reads: CAWNRVKIGGSGANVLTF. Written as DNA, the CDR3 is TGTGCCTGGAACAGGGTAAAGATCGGTGGGTCTGGGGCCAACGTCCTGACTTTC. This chain uses TRBV30 with TRBJ2-6; TRBD1 might be the D (6 bases). This CDR3 comprises 18 residues. Germline CDR1 and CDR2: GTSNPN and SVGIG (reference sequence). The V gene lost 4 bases and the J gene lost 1 base, with 20 bases spanning the gap.

This rearrangement joins TRBV11-2 to TRBJ2-1, with 9 bases aligning to TRBD2. The CDR3 is 15 residues long. Germline V gene data show CDR1 as SGHAT and CDR2 as FQNNGV. V dropped 3 bases and J dropped 8; count of bases not matched to a gene: 8. CDR3 coding DNA: TGTGCCAGCAGCTTCCTAGCGGGACCCCGGGATGAGCAGTTCTTC. Translation: CASSFLAGPRDEQFF.

For this clonotype: This may come from a read error, since a much larger clone is one base off. The chain combines TRBV5-1 with TRBJ2-1; 7 nucleotides agree with TRBD2. The J call may be in error: the DNA end matches TRBJ2-7 better. From germline, CDR1 is SGHRS and CDR2 YFSETQ. This CDR3 is built from 16 residues. The CDR3 DNA is TGCGCCAGCAGCTTGGCTAGCGGCAGCTCCTACAATGAGCAGTACTTC. It specifies CASSLASGSSYNEQYF.

Ten or more counts support this clonotype. The gene calls are TRBV30 and TRBJ1-1; D gene ambiguous. The V gene's germline CDR1 is GTSNPN and CDR2 SVGIG (reference sequence). This CDR3 spans 14 amino acids. Deletions cut 0 bases from V and 4 bases from J, with 12 bases between. CDR3 nucleotide sequence: TGTGCCTGGAGTGTGGGAATGGTTGGCACTGAAGCTTTCTTT. Its protein product is CAWSVGMVGTEAFF. Complete variable domain (other parts from reference TRBV30 and TRBJ1-1): SQTIHQWPATLVQPVGSPLSLECTVEGTSNPNLYWYRQAAGRGLQLLFYSVGIGQISSEVPQNLSASRPQDRQFILSSKKLLLSDSGFYLCAWSVGMVGTEAFFGQGTRLTVV.

V gene TRBV7-8 combines with J gene TRBJ2-7; possible D gene TRBD2, 7 bases. This CDR3 comprises 15 residues. The V end was cut by 4 bases, the J end by 1 base, with 14 bases between. The germline V gene has CDR1 SGHVS and CDR2 FQNEAQ. The DNA for the CDR3 is TGTGCCAGCAGCTATCCACAGGGAGGGTCCTACGAGCAGTACTTC. Translated: CASSYPQGGSYEQYF.

This chain links TRBV10-3 with TRBJ2-5, with 14 bases aligning to TRBD2. Germline CDR1 ENHRY, CDR2 SYGVKD. This CDR3 is built from 15 residues. J lost 11 bases, V lost 7 bases, and 12 bases had no gene match. The CDR3 sequence: CAITGTSGRGNEQYF. In nucleotides, the CDR3 is TGTGCCATCACTGGGACTAGCGGGAGAGGGAATGAGCAGTACTTC.

The rearrangement joins TRBV14 to TRBJ2-1; 9 bases fit TRBD2. The germline V gene has CDR1 SGHDN and CDR2 FVKESK. The V and J ends lost 4 bases and 8 bases, in that order; junction bases with no gene match: 3. The CDR3 runs 13 residues. CDR3: CASSLAGVHEQFF. The CDR3 DNA follows: TGTGCCAGCAGCCTAGCGGGAGTTCATGAGCAGTTCTTC.

The CDR3: CASSPTPVYNEQFF. CDR3 coding DNA: TGTGCCAGCAGTCCCACCCCCGTATACAATGAGCAGTTCTTC. The chain links TRBV27 to TRBJ2-1; D is ambiguous. The CDR3 is made up of 14 amino acids. V was cut by 5 bases and J by 4 bases, with 12 bases left in between. The germline CDR1 and CDR2 sequences are MNHEY and SMNVEV (reference sequence).

This clonotype turned up a few times. A read error is possible here, since a much larger clone lies one base away. The chain links TRBV27 to TRBJ2-3; 10 bases are a match to TRBD2. The V gene's germline CDR1 is MNHEY and CDR2 SMNVEV (reference sequence). The CDR3 consists of 19 residues. CDR3 loop: CAGSPQETFLAGVTDTQYF. CDR3 DNA sequence: TGTGCCGGCAGTCCCCAGGAGACCTTCCTAGCGGGGGTCACAGATACGCAGTATTTT.

In its sample, this clonotype was seen many times. The J gene is TRBJ2-4, the V gene TRBV20-1, with 7 bases matching TRBD1. There are 14 residues in the CDR3. Germline CDR1 reads DFQATT; CDR2 reads SNEGSKA (reference sequence). The V gene end was trimmed by 6 bases and the J gene end by 0 bases; junction bases not matched to a gene: 5. DNA for the CDR3: TGCAGTGCCGGGGACAGCTTAGCCAAAAACATTCAGTACTTC. Its protein product is CSAGDSLAKNIQYF.

This rearrangement joins TRBV18 to TRBJ1-5; TRBD1 matches 8 bases. There are 15 residues in the CDR3. Losses at the gene ends were 3 bases for V and 3 bases for J; bases not matched to a gene: 4. Germline V CDR1 and CDR2: KGHSH, LQKENI. The CDR3 reads CASSPPGQVNQPQHF. In nucleotides, the CDR3 is TGTGCCAGCTCACCTCCGGGACAGGTCAATCAGCCCCAGCATTTT.

Regarding this clonotype: A much more abundant neighbour one base away suggests this may be a read error. V usage is TRBV12-3 or TRBV12-4 and J usage is TRBJ2-6, with D perhaps matching TRBD1 or TRBD2 (6 bases each). V was trimmed by 8 bases and J by 0 bases, leaving 14 bases between them. This CDR3 is built from 16 residues. CDR3 nucleotide sequence: TGTGCCAGCGAGGGGGGCCCAATCTCTGGGGCCAACGTCCTGACTTTC. Translating it yields CASEGGPISGANVLTF.

Remarks on this clonotype: A much larger clonotype is one base distant, so this may be a read error. V gene TRBV25-1 combines with J gene TRBJ2-5; TRBD2 matches 8 bases. The CDR3 is 16 amino acids. CDR1 and CDR2 from the germline V gene are MGHDK and SYGVNS. Losses at the gene ends were 0 bases for V and 11 bases for J; bases not matched to a gene: 14. Here the CDR3 reads CASSEYRAGVGYGQYF. In DNA form, the CDR3 reads TGTGCCAGCAGTGAATACAGAGCGGGAGTAGGCTACGGGCAGTACTTC.

This clonotype was counted ten times or more. The chain has TRBV5-1 and TRBJ2-1; either TRBD1 or TRBD2 may fit D (5 bases each). This CDR3 is 15 amino acids long. V was pared by 4 bases and J by 6 bases, with 17 bases between. CDR1 and CDR2 from the germline V gene are SGHRS and YFSETQ. CDR3 residues: CASSTAGTQVNEQFF. In DNA, the CDR3 is TGCGCCAGCAGCACCGCCGGGACCCAGGTCAATGAGCAGTTCTTC.

Only a few counts were recorded for this clonotype. The CDR3 region is CSARTGQGSGNTIYF. CDR3 DNA sequence: TGCAGTGCTAGGACCGGACAGGGGTCTGGAAACACCATATATTTT. V and J are TRBV20-1 and TRBJ1-3; 9 nucleotides align to TRBD1. The V segment lost 3 bases and the J segment 1 base; nucleotides outside the gene matches: 4. The CDR3 is made up of 15 amino acids. Germline lookup yields CDR1 DFQATT and CDR2 SNEGSKA (reference sequence).